This TCR beta chain was retrieved from a study of blood T cells in healthy people across ages. It was with a sample-barcoded 5' primer and a J-beta primer mix that a second PCR of roughly 7 to 12 cycles was run. Tagging of each cDNA molecule was performed by a template-switch adaptor with 12 random nucleotides. TCRdb independently ran MiXCR on the 5' RACE reads; one entry per CDR3 protein. The repertoire holds about 1.8 million distinct CDR3 sequences, with around half as singletons. This CDR3 has 15 residues. V shed 0 bases and J shed 2 bases, with 10 bases lying between them. In germline, CDR1 is SGHDT, CDR2 YYEEEE. This clonotype appeared a few times.

Sequenced: blood. This receptor was obtained from a woman between 40 and 50 years old in good health. The rearrangement uses TRBV5-6 and TRBJ2-3; D remains ambiguous. CDR3 amino acids: CASSLGGPNTDTQYF. The CDR3 nucleotides read TGTGCCAGCAGCTTGGGAGGACCTAACACAGATACGCAGTATTTT.